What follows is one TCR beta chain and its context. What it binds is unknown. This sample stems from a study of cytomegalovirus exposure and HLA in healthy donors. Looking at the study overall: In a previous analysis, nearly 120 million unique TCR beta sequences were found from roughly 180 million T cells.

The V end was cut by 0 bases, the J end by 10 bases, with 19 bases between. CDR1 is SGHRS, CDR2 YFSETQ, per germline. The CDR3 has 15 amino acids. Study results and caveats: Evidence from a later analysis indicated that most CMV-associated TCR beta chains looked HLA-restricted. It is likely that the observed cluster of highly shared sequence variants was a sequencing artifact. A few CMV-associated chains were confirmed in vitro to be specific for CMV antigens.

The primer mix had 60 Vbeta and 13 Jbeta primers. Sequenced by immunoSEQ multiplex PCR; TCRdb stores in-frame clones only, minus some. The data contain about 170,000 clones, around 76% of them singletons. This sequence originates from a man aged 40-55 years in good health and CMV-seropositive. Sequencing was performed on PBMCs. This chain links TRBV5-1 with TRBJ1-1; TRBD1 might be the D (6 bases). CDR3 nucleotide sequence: TGCGCCAGCAGCTTGGCGTCAGGGGCAACACGGGGAGCTTTCTTT. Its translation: CASSLASGATRGAFF.